This is a list of T cell receptor beta chains from one sample in a study of cytomegalovirus exposure and HLA in healthy donors. Libraries were prepared by immunoSEQ multiplex PCR; TCRdb keeps only in-frame clonotypes and omits some of them. Recorded here are approximately 46,000 clones; the top ten clones represent 6.5% to 10%. Material for sequencing was PBMCs. The receptor set was obtained from a male donor in good health and CMV-seronegative. Each CDR3 is given with its conserved first and last residue. The order of the fields is J gene, D gene, V gene, CDR3 protein, CDR3 DNA. A D gene is named only where the DNA matches it firmly.

j_call: TRBJ1-5
d_call: TRBD1
v_call: TRBV28
cdr3_aa: CASGGQGGQPQHF
cdr3_nt: TGTGCCAGCGGAGGACAGGGTGGTCAGCCCCAGCATTTT

j_call: TRBJ1-5
d_call: -
v_call: TRBV5-1
cdr3_aa: CASSLGGSNQPQHF
cdr3_nt: TGCGCCAGCAGCTTGGGGGGCAGCAATCAGCCCCAGCATTTT

j_call: TRBJ2-2
d_call: -
v_call: TRBV19
cdr3_aa: CASSRGGTGELFF
cdr3_nt: TGTGCCAGTAGCAGAGGAGGCACCGGGGAGCTGTTTTTT

j_call: TRBJ1-3
d_call: -
v_call: TRBV10-2
cdr3_aa: CASRRDGSIGNTIYF
cdr3_nt: TGCGCCAGCCGGAGGGACGGCAGCATCGGAAACACCATATATTTT

j_call: TRBJ1-2
d_call: -
v_call: TRBV2
cdr3_aa: CASSEGEGWGYTF
cdr3_nt: TGTGCCAGCAGTGAAGGGGAGGGATGGGGCTACACCTTC

j_call: TRBJ1-1
d_call: -
v_call: TRBV7-9
cdr3_aa: CASSLVGPAGLGAFF
cdr3_nt: TGTGCCAGCAGCTTAGTAGGGCCGGCGGGGCTGGGAGCTTTCTTT

j_call: TRBJ2-1
d_call: -
v_call: TRBV5-1
cdr3_aa: CASSLAGENNEQFF
cdr3_nt: TGCGCCAGCAGCTTGGCGGGAGAAAACAATGAGCAGTTCTTC

j_call: TRBJ2-3
d_call: TRBD2
v_call: TRBV7-2
cdr3_aa: CASSLVGTSGGVTQYF
cdr3_nt: TGTGCCAGCAGCTTAGTCGGGACTAGCGGGGGGGTGACGCAGTATTTT

j_call: TRBJ2-1
d_call: -
v_call: TRBV2
cdr3_aa: CASSSDTTIYNEQFF
cdr3_nt: TGTGCCAGCAGTTCGGACACAACGATCTACAATGAGCAGTTCTTC

j_call: TRBJ2-2
d_call: -
v_call: TRBV19
cdr3_aa: CASSIDPSGELFF
cdr3_nt: TGTGCCAGTAGTATAGATCCCAGCGGGGAGCTGTTTTTT

j_call: TRBJ2-7
d_call: -
v_call: TRBV2
cdr3_aa: CASSGGTKAKYEQYF
cdr3_nt: TGTGCCAGCAGCGGGGGAACTAAAGCCAAATACGAGCAGTACTTC

j_call: TRBJ2-7
d_call: TRBD2
v_call: TRBV20-1
cdr3_aa: CSASGGYEQYF
cdr3_nt: TGCAGTGCTAGCGGGGGGTACGAGCAGTACTTC

j_call: TRBJ2-1
d_call: -
v_call: TRBV27
cdr3_aa: CATCPGTGPYNEQFF
cdr3_nt: TGTGCCACCTGCCCCGGGACTGGACCCTACAATGAGCAGTTCTTC

j_call: TRBJ1-2
d_call: -
v_call: TRBV7-9
cdr3_aa: CASSFSGSGGYTF
cdr3_nt: TGTGCCAGCAGCTTTTCGGGCTCGGGAGGCTACACCTTC

j_call: TRBJ2-2
d_call: -
v_call: TRBV6-1
cdr3_aa: CASSGQDNLSGELFF
cdr3_nt: TGTGCCAGCAGCGGCCAAGACAACTTATCTGGGGAGCTGTTTTTT

j_call: TRBJ2-1
d_call: TRBD2
v_call: TRBV10-2
cdr3_aa: CASSVAAGGPNEQFF
cdr3_nt: TGCGCCAGCAGTGTGGCAGCGGGAGGGCCCAATGAGCAGTTCTTC

j_call: TRBJ2-1
d_call: -
v_call: TRBV29-1
cdr3_aa: CSVEDASGPYNEQFF
cdr3_nt: TGCAGCGTTGAAGATGCGAGCGGACCATACAATGAGCAGTTCTTC

j_call: TRBJ2-2
d_call: TRBD1
v_call: TRBV6-5
cdr3_aa: CASSRDRVGELFF
cdr3_nt: TGTGCCAGCAGCCGGGACAGGGTAGGGGAGCTGTTTTTT

j_call: TRBJ1-2
d_call: -
v_call: TRBV19
cdr3_aa: CASKKGLYYGYTF
cdr3_nt: TGTGCCAGTAAAAAGGGGTTGTACTATGGCTACACCTTC

j_call: TRBJ2-1
d_call: TRBD1
v_call: TRBV2
cdr3_aa: CASRRTGSTYNEQFF
cdr3_nt: TGTGCCAGCAGGAGGACAGGTTCTACCTACAATGAGCAGTTCTTC

j_call: TRBJ2-7
d_call: -
v_call: TRBV5-4
cdr3_aa: CATSMEAGRRSYEQYF
cdr3_nt: TGTGCCACAAGCATGGAGGCGGGACGGAGGTCCTACGAGCAGTACTTC

j_call: TRBJ1-2
d_call: -
v_call: TRBV15
cdr3_aa: CATSGANYGYTF
cdr3_nt: TGTGCCACCAGTGGGGCAAACTATGGCTACACCTTC

j_call: TRBJ1-5
d_call: TRBD1
v_call: TRBV28
cdr3_aa: CASRSDRAQPQHF
cdr3_nt: TGTGCCAGCAGATCGGACAGGGCACAGCCCCAGCATTTT

j_call: TRBJ2-5
d_call: TRBD1
v_call: TRBV7-7
cdr3_aa: CASSPRDSQETQYF
cdr3_nt: TGTGCCAGCAGCCCCCGGGACAGCCAAGAGACCCAGTACTTC

j_call: TRBJ1-2
d_call: -
v_call: TRBV7-9
cdr3_aa: CASSPEQVNSYTF
cdr3_nt: TGTGCCAGCAGCCCCGAACAGGTTAATAGTTATACCTTC

j_call: TRBJ2-2
d_call: -
v_call: TRBV5-1
cdr3_aa: CASSLTPGLNTGELFF
cdr3_nt: TGCGCCAGCAGCTTGACACCAGGGTTGAACACCGGGGAGCTGTTTTTT

j_call: TRBJ2-2
d_call: -
v_call: TRBV27
cdr3_aa: CASRSGGASIGELFF
cdr3_nt: TGTGCCAGCAGGTCTGGGGGCGCATCGATCGGGGAGCTGTTTTTT

j_call: TRBJ2-5
d_call: TRBD2
v_call: TRBV19
cdr3_aa: CASRSLAGGQETQYF
cdr3_nt: TGTGCCAGTAGGTCACTAGCGGGAGGCCAAGAGACCCAGTACTTC

j_call: TRBJ2-7
d_call: -
v_call: TRBV5-1
cdr3_aa: CASRIAAHSAYEQYF
cdr3_nt: TGCGCCAGCAGAATAGCGGCTCATAGCGCCTACGAGCAGTACTTC

j_call: TRBJ1-5
d_call: TRBD1
v_call: TRBV28
cdr3_aa: CASSPSQGALGQPQHF
cdr3_nt: TGTGCCAGCAGTCCCTCCCAGGGGGCCTTAGGTCAGCCCCAGCATTTT

j_call: TRBJ2-2
d_call: TRBD2
v_call: TRBV4-2
cdr3_aa: CASSHVGLAGGSRTGELFF
cdr3_nt: TGTGCCAGCAGCCATGTGGGACTAGCGGGAGGCTCGCGGACCGGGGAGCTGTTTTTT

j_call: TRBJ2-5
d_call: TRBD1
v_call: TRBV27
cdr3_aa: CASSATGSEETQYF
cdr3_nt: TGTGCCAGCAGTGCGACAGGGTCGGAAGAGACCCAGTACTTC

j_call: TRBJ2-7
d_call: -
v_call: TRBV27
cdr3_aa: CASSYQGPNEQYF
cdr3_nt: TGTGCCAGCAGTTATCAGGGCCCAAACGAGCAGTACTTC

j_call: TRBJ1-1
d_call: -
v_call: TRBV5-1
cdr3_aa: CASSSPTGGMLRDTEAFF
cdr3_nt: TGCGCCAGCAGCTCTCCCACGGGGGGCATGCTACGGGACACTGAAGCTTTCTTT

j_call: TRBJ2-3
d_call: -
v_call: TRBV5-1
cdr3_aa: CASRAESGADTQYF
cdr3_nt: TGCGCCAGCAGGGCTGAATCAGGGGCAGATACGCAGTATTTT

j_call: TRBJ1-5
d_call: -
v_call: TRBV12-5
cdr3_aa: CASAPGFQPQHF
cdr3_nt: TGTGCTAGTGCTCCCGGGTTTCAGCCCCAGCATTTT

j_call: TRBJ2-3
d_call: TRBD2
v_call: TRBV5-6
cdr3_aa: CASSTAGLATDTQYF
cdr3_nt: TGTGCCAGCAGCACCGCGGGACTAGCGACAGATACGCAGTATTTT